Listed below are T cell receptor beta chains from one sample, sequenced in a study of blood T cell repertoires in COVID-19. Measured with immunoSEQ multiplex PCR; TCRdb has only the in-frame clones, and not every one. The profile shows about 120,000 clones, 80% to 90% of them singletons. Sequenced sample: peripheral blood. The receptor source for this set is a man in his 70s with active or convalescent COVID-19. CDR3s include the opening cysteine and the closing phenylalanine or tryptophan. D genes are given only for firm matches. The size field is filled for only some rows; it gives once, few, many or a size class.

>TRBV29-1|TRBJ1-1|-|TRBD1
TGCAGCGTTCGGACAGGGGCCCTGAACACTGAAGCTTTCTTT
CSVRTGALNTEAFF
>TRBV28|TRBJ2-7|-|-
TGTGCCAGCAGCCGCGGCGTGGCTACGTCCTACGAGCAGTACTTC
CASSRGVATSYEQYF
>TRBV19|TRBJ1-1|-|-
TGTGCCAGTAGTACCACAGGGACGAACACTGAAGCTTTCTTT
CASSTTGTNTEAFF
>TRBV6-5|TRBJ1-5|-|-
TGTGCCAGCAGGGCAGAGGGAGCCGGGGAGCCCCAGCATTTT
CASRAEGAGEPQHF
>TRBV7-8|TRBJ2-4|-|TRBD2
TGTGCCAGCAGCTTCGGGAGGGGGGGAGCCAAAAACATTCAGTACTTC
CASSFGRGGAKNIQYF
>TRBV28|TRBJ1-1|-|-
TGTGCCAGCAGTTTCCAGGGAGGGAACACTGAAGCTTTCTTT
CASSFQGGNTEAFF
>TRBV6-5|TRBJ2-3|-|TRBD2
TGTGCCAGCAGTTACGGACTAGCGGCCACAGATACGCAGTATTTT
CASSYGLAATDTQYF
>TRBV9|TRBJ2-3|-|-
TGTGCCAGCAGCGGAAACAGGGAGACTAGCACAGATACGCAGTATTTT
CASSGNRETSTDTQYF
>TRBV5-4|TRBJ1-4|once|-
TGTGCCAGCAGCTCTGGACAACTTTCAACTAATGAAAAACTGTTTTTT
CASSSGQLSTNEKLFF
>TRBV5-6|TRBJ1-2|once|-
TGTGCCAGCAGCATACGAGGGACATCGGCCACCTTC
CASSIRGTSATF
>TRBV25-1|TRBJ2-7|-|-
TGTGCCAGCAGTGATACGCGCGGGGCCGGCCACGAGCAGTACTTC
CASSDTRGAGHEQYF
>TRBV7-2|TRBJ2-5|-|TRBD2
TGTGCCAGCAGCTTGGCACTAGCGGGCCAAGAGACCCAGTACTTC
CASSLALAGQETQYF
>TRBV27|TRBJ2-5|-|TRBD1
TGTGCCAGCAGTCCTACAGGGGGCGGGGAGACCCAGTACTTC
CASSPTGGGETQYF
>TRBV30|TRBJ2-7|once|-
TGTGCCTGGACGGGTGGAGGGAACGAGCAGTACTTC
CAWTGGGNEQYF
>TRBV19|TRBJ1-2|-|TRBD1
TGTGCCAGTAGTATCGGACAGGCCTATGGCTACACCTTC
CASSIGQAYGYTF
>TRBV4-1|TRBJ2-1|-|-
TGCGCCAGCAGCCAAGCTCCCTCCAGGGGCTACAATGAGCAGTTCTTC
CASSQAPSRGYNEQFF
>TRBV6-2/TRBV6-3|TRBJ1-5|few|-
TGTGCCAGCAGTTACGCAGGGGTTGGTCAGCCCCAGCATTTT
CASSYAGVGQPQHF
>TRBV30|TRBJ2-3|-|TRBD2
TGTGCCTGGAGTAAGAGGAGCGGGACGGCAGATACGCAGTATTTT
CAWSKRSGTADTQYF
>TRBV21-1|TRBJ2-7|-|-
TGTGCCAGCAGCAAATGGGGGACTTACCCCCTATCCTACGAGCAGTACTTC
CASSKWGTYPLSYEQYF
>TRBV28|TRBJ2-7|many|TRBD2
TGTGCCAGCAGCCTGGGACTAGCGGGGCCCTACGAGCAGTACTTC
CASSLGLAGPYEQYF
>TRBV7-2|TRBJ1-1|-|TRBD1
TGTGCCAGCAGCTATCAGGGGGGAGTGAACACTGAAGCTTTCTTT
CASSYQGGVNTEAFF
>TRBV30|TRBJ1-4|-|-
TGTGCCGTACTCAGGGGAAAACTGTTTTTT
CAVLRGKLFF
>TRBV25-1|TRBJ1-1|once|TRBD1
TGTGCCAGCAGGGACAGGGAATGGACTGAAGCTTTCTTT
CASRDREWTEAFF
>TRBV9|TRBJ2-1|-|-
TGTGCCAGCAGCGTTGTAGCTGCTACCTACAATGAGCAGTTCTTC
CASSVVAATYNEQFF
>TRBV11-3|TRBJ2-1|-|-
TGTGCCAGCAGCCGGAGCGGTAACAATGAGCAGTTCTTC
CASSRSGNNEQFF
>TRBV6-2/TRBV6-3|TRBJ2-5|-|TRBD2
TGTGCCAGCAGTTGGACTAGCGGGACTCAAGAGACCCAGTACTTC
CASSWTSGTQETQYF
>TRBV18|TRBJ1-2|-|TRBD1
TGTGCCAGCTCACCACCCGGCAGGGGGCACGGCTACACCTTC
CASSPPGRGHGYTF
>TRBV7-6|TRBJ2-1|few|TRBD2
TGTGCCAGCAGCCCCACCTTCAGCGGGAATGACAATGAGCAGTTCTTC
CASSPTFSGNDNEQFF
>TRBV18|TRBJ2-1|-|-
TGTGCCAGCTCACGACGTCAGGGGACATTAAGTGATGAGCAGTTCTTC
CASSRRQGTLSDEQFF
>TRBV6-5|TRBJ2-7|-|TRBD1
TGTGCCAGCAGTTACGGCACAGGGGGTTACGAGCAGTACTTC
CASSYGTGGYEQYF
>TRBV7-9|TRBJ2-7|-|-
TGTGCCAGCAGCTTAGCGGCAAACTACGAGCAGTACTTC
CASSLAANYEQYF
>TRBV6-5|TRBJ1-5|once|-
TGTGCCAGCAGGCCCCGGCGTGGGCTATACCAGCCCCAGCATTTT
CASRPRRGLYQPQHF
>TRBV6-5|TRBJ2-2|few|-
TGTGCCAGCAGTCAGGGTGGAGCGAACACCGGGGAGCTGTTTTTT
CASSQGGANTGELFF